The clone carrying this TCR beta chain appeared many times. Antigen specificity is unknown. This specimen belongs to a study of Graves' ophthalmopathy and Graves' hyperthyroidism. Study summary: No treatment had been given when peripheral blood was collected at initial diagnosis.

Having ophthalmopathy, the donors showed moderate-to-severe activity, CAS ≥3 and NOSPECS ≥4, with disease lasting under 3 months. Clinical symptoms and serum thyroxine were used for diagnosis; TRAb, thyroid ultrasound and orbital computed tomography were also relied on. Overall study results and limits: Blood contained most expanded thyroid clonotypes exceeding 0.001 frequency.

This CDR3 is built from 11 residues. CDR1 is SNHLY, CDR2 FYNNEI, per germline. Trimming took 2 bases from V and 9 from J, leaving 5 bases between them. RNA transcripts were the source from which TCR beta CDR3 regions were amplified. Second-round multiplex PCR came after first-round RT-PCR with HTBI primers. TCRdb reanalysed the multiplex PCR reads using MiXCR and keeps one entry per CDR3 protein. This sample has hundreds of thousands of distinct CDR3 sequences, with 20% to 25% found just once. The sequencing input was peripheral blood. V usage is TRBV2 and J usage is TRBJ2-1; unclear D gene. This TCR derives from a woman in her fifties or sixties with Graves' ophthalmopathy. The CDR3 bases are TGTGCCAGCAGTGAAATACGTGAGCAGTTCTTC. Protein sequence: CASSEIREQFF.